This TCR beta chain is from a study of blood T cell repertoires in COVID-19. Study details: In each case, the material was cDNA or gDNA derived from T cells, B-cell-depleted T cells, or PBMCs.

CDR3 length: 15 residues. Germline V gene sequence: CDR1 SGHRS, CDR2 YFSETQ. Trimming took 4 bases from V and 1 from J, leaving 13 bases between them. The method was immunoSEQ multiplex PCR; TCRdb's version includes in-frame clones alone and lacks a portion of them. The sample lists some 300,000 clones, about 88% occurring once. The sample comprised peripheral blood. The TCR comes from a woman aged 70-85 years with COVID-19, enrolled during active disease. The chain carries TRBV5-1 and TRBJ2-3; no reliable D call. CDR3 sequence: CASSPSPRGTDTQYF. CDR3 coding DNA: TGCGCCAGCAGCCCGAGCCCCCGAGGCACAGATACGCAGTATTTT.